This TCR beta chain was obtained from a study of cytomegalovirus exposure and HLA in healthy donors. The study's findings and limits: The study carried out a later analysis of TCR beta sequences. It associated around 17,000 of them with specific HLA alleles at a false discovery rate of 0.05. Sequencing probably produced one cluster of sequence variants that were highly shared.

Note on this clone: As yet, its antigen is unknown.

This CDR3 comprises 18 residues. V dropped 0 bases and J dropped 5; count of bases not matched to a gene: 10. Germline V gene lookup returns CDR1 LGHNA and CDR2 YSLEER. 60 Vbeta and 13 Jbeta primers were used in PCR. The repertoire was sequenced with immunoSEQ multiplex PCR; TCRdb's copy has only in-frame clones and lacks some. This sample yields about 210,000 clones, of which around 75% are seen a single time; approximately 0.36% belongs to the top ten. This chain links TRBV4-3 with TRBJ2-2; 9 bases match TRBD2. This TCR was sampled from a male donor in good health and CMV-seropositive. Sequences were obtained from PBMCs. CDR3 in amino acids: CASSQDEISSGITGELFF. In DNA, the CDR3 is TGCGCCAGCAGCCAAGATGAGATTTCTAGCGGGATTACCGGGGAGCTGTTTTTT.